One and the same sample provided the 8 T cell receptor beta chains below, sequenced in a study of cytomegalovirus exposure and HLA in healthy donors (dated by TCRdb to 2016 to 2017). Libraries were built with the immunoSEQ multiplex PCR assay. The multiplex PCR relied on a mix of 60 forward primers for TCR Vbeta segments and 13 reverse primers for TCR Jbeta segments. TCRdb carries this immuneACCESS record with in-frame sequences only. Its versions omit some clonotypes, under half of them owing to an unresolved V gene in the studies checked, with the rest unexplained. This sample is represented by roughly 120,000 clones; 60% to 80% of them were singletons. Roughly 8.3% of the sample comes from the top ten. What was sequenced was PBMCs. Every receptor here comes from a young man in good health and CMV-seropositive.

This clone showed up just a few times. This chain connects TRBV6-1 to TRBJ2-1, with 13 bases that match TRBD2. CDR1 and CDR2 from the germline V gene are MNHNS and SASEGT. V lost 4 bases, J lost 7 bases, and 10 bases stayed unmatched. The CDR3 covers 17 residues. DNA of the CDR3: TGTGCCAGCAGTGTCCAATCCGGGACTAGCGGGGTAAATGAGCAGTTCTTC. Translation gives CASSVQSGTSGVNEQFF.

In this sample, this clone turned up a few times. J is TRBJ2-1 and V is TRBV7-9, with a tentative D call TRBD1 (6 bases). The V and J ends lost 5 bases and 8 bases respectively, with 19 bases between them. The CDR3 covers 15 residues. CDR1 and CDR2 from the germline V gene are SEHNR and FQNEAQ (reference sequence). CDR3 bases: TGTGCCAGCAGCCGGGACACTATATTGAAGGATGAGCAGTTCTTC. Translating it yields CASSRDTILKDEQFF. The full variable domain, with the rest looked up from reference TRBV7-9 and TRBJ2-1, is DTGVSQNPRHKITKRGQNVTFRCDPISEHNRLYWYRQTLGQGPEFLTYFQNEAQLEKSRLLSDRFSAERPKGSFSTLEIQRTEQGDSAMYLCASSRDTILKDEQFFGPGTRLTVL.

J is TRBJ1-2 and V is TRBV29-1, with a tentative D call TRBD1 (5 bases). The CDR3 covers 11 residues. Per germline, CDR1 SQVTM and CDR2 ANQGSEA. The V and J ends lost 8 bases and 3 bases respectively, with 10 bases between them. The CDR3 nucleotides read TGCAGCTTACAGGCGGACTATGGCTACACCTTC. It translates to CSLQADYGYTF.

The chain recombines TRBV4-1 with TRBJ1-2; TRBD1 might be the D (5 bases). This CDR3 is built from 14 residues. Trimming pared 1 base from V and 4 bases from J, leaving 10 bases between. Germline V CDR1 and CDR2: MGHRA, YSYEKL. This chain's CDR3 is CASSQGSGGYGYTF. The CDR3 nucleotides are TGCGCCAGCAGCCAAGGTTCGGGGGGCTATGGCTACACCTTC.

With regard to this clone: At one of its ends the junction is not consistent with the germline gene, which may arise from a read error. The chain links TRBV28 to TRBJ2-7; a possible D gene is TRBD1 (5 bases). The germline gives CDR1 MDHEN, CDR2 SYDVKM. CDR3 length: 11 residues. Here the CDR3 reads CASSGTGPTGF. In nucleotides, the CDR3 is TGTGCCAGCAGTGGAACAGGCCCCACGGGTTTC.

The genes are TRBV5-4 and TRBJ1-1, with a possible D match to TRBD1 (6 bases). Trimming pared 3 bases from V and 2 bases from J, leaving 8 bases between. The CDR3 consists of 13 residues. Per the germline V gene, CDR1 is SGHNT and CDR2 is YYREEE (reference sequence). As DNA, the CDR3 is TGTGCCAGCAGCTACAGGGTTAACACTGAAGCTTTCTTT. This encodes CASSYRVNTEAFF.

This rearrangement joins TRBV19 to TRBJ1-6; the match to TRBD1 covers 8 bases. V lost 4 bases to trimming and J lost 10 bases; unmatched junction nucleotides: 9. The CDR3 runs 15 residues. From germline, CDR1 is LNHDA and CDR2 SQIVND (reference sequence). CDR3 residues: CASSTGQGLDSPLHF. The CDR3 bases are TGTGCCAGTAGTACTGGACAGGGTTTGGACTCACCCCTCCACTTT.

Concerning this clone itself: An end of the junction differs from the germline gene, which may be a read error. The chain has TRBV7-9 and TRBJ1-1; perhaps TRBD1 as D (5 bases). Germline lookup yields CDR1 SEHNR and CDR2 FQNEAQ (reference sequence). The CDR3 extends over 12 amino acids. The CDR3 DNA reads TGTTCCAGCAGCAGAGACAGTCCGGGAGCTTTCTTT. The encoded protein is CSSSRDSPGAFF.